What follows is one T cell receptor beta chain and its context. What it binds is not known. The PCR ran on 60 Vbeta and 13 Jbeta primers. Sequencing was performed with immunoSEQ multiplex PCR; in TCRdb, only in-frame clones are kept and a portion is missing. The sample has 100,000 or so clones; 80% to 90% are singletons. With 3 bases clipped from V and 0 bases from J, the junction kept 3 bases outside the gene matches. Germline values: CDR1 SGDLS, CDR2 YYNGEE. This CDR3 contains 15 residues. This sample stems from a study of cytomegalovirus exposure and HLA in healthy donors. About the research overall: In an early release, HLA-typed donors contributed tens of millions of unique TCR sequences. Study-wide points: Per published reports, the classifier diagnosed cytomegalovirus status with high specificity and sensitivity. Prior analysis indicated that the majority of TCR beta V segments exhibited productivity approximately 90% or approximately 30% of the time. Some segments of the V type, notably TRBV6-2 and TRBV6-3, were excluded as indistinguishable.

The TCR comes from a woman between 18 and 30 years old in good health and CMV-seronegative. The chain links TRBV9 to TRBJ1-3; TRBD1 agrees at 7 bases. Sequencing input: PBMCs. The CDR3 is CASSAGDSSGNTIYF. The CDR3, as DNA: TGTGCCAGCAGCGCCGGGGACAGCTCTGGAAACACCATATATTTT.